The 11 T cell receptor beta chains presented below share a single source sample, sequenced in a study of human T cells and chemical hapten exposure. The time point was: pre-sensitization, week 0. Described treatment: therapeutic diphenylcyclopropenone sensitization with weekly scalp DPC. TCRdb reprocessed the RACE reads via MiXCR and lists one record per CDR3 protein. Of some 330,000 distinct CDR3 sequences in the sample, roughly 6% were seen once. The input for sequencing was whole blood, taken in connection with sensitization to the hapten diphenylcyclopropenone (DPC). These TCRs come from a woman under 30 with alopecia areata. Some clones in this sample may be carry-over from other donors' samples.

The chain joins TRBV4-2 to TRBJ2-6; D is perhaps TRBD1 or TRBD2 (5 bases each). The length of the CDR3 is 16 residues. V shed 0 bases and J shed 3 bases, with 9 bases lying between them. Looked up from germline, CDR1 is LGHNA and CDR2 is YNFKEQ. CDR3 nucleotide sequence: TGTGCCAGCAGCCAAGAGGGGGTCGGTGGGGCCAACGTCCTGACTTTC. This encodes CASSQEGVGGANVLTF.

The CDR3: CASSNTGGNHEQFF. The CDR3 nucleotides read TGTGCCAGCAGTAACACAGGGGGGAATCATGAGCAGTTCTTC. This chain links TRBV6-2 or TRBV6-3 with TRBJ2-1; 8 positions agree with TRBD1. There are 14 residues in the CDR3. Germline lookup yields CDR1 MNHEY and CDR2 SVGEGT. With V trimmed by 5 bases and J by 8 bases, 8 bases remained unmatched.

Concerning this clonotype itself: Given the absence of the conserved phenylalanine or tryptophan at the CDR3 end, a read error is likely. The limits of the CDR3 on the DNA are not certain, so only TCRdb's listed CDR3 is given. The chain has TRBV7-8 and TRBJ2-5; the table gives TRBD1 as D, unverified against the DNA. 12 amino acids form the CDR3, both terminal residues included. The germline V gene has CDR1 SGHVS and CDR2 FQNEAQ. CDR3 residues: CASSLAGPPRAL.

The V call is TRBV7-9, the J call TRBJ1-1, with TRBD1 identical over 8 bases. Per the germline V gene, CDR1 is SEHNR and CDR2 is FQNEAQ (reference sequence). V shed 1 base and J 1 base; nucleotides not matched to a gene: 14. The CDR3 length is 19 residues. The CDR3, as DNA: TGTGCCAGCAGCTTAGTTAGGACAGGGAGAGTTTTTAGGAACACTGAAGCTTTCTTT. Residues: CASSLVRTGRVFRNTEAFF.

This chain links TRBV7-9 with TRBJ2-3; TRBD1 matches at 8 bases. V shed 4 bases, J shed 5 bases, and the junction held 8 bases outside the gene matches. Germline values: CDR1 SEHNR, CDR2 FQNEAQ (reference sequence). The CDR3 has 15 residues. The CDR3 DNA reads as TGTGCCAGCAGCTACGGATCGGACAGGGTAGATACGCAGTATTTT. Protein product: CASSYGSDRVDTQYF.

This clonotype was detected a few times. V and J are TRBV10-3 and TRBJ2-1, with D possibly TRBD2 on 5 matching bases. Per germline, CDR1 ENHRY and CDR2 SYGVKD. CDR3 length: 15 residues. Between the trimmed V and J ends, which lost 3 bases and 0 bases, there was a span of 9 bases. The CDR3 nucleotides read TGTGCCATCAGTGATGGACTCAGCTCCTACAATGAGCAGTTCTTC. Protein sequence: CAISDGLSSYNEQFF.

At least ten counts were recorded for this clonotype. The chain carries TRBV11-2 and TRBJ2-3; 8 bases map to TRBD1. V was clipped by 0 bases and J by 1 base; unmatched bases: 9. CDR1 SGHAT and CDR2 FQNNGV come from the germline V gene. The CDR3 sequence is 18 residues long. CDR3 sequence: CASSLDRGLGLGTDTQYF. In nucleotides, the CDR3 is TGTGCCAGCAGCTTAGACAGGGGGCTAGGGTTGGGCACAGATACGCAGTATTTT. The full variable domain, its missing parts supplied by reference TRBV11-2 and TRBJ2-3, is EAGVAQSPRYKIIEKRQSVAFWCNPISGHATLYWYQQILGQGPKLLIQFQNNGVVDDSQLPKDRFSAERLKGVDSTLKIQPAKLEDSAVYLCASSLDRGLGLGTDTQYFGPGTRLTVL.

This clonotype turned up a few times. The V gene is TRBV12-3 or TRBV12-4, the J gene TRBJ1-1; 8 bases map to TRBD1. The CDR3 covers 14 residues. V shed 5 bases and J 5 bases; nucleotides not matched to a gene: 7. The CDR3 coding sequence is TGTGCCAGCAGTAGACAGGGGAGAGGGACTGAAGCTTTCTTT. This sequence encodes CASSRQGRGTEAFF.

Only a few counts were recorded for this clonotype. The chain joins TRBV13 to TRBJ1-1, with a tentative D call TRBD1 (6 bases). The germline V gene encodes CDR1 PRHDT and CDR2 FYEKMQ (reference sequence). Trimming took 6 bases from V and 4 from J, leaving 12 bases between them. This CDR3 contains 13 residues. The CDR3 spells CASRRGEATEAFF. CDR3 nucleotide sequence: TGTGCCAGCAGGAGGGGGGAGGCCACTGAAGCTTTCTTT.

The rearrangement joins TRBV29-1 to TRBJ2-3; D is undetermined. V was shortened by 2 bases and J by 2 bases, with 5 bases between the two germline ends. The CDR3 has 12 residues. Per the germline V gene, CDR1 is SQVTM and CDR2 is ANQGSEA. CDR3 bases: TGCAGCGTTGAATTACTCACAGATACGCAGTATTTT. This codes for CSVELLTDTQYF.

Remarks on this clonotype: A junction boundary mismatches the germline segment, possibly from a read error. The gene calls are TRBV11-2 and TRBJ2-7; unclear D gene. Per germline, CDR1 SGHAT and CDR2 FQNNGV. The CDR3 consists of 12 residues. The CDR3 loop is CAGSLGSYEQYF. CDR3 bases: TGTGCCGGCAGCCTGGGGTCCTACGAGCAGTACTTC.